These 5 T cell receptor beta chains were sequenced from one sample in a study of post-analysis software for immune sequencing data. Unique molecular identifiers had been added to the TCR beta cDNA libraries. In TCRdb, the PCR reads were re-called with MiXCR into one record per CDR3 protein. The sample yields about 430,000 distinct CDR3 sequences, approximately 37% seen once. What these receptors recognize is not known. The study's findings and limits: There were about five TRBV segments more frequent in patients than controls, and TRBV5-6, TRBV5-1 and TRBV20-1 were among them.

Material: blood. The receptor set was obtained from a girl aged 2-15 years with multiple sclerosis.

The CDR3 DNA is TGTGCCAGCAGCTTAGGGATCTCTGGAAACACCATATATTTT. Translating gives CASSLGISGNTIYF. The chain joins TRBV7-2 to TRBJ1-3; D ambiguous. From germline, CDR1 is SGHTA and CDR2 FQGNSA. There are 14 residues in the CDR3. Trimming pared 1 base from V and 0 bases from J, leaving 4 bases between.

The chain combines TRBV18 with TRBJ1-1, with D unclear. The CDR3 spans 14 residues. CDR1 is KGHSH and CDR2 is LQKENI in the germline V gene. V lost 2 bases and J lost 3, with 10 bases in between. The CDR3 bases are TGTGCCAGCTCACCAGAAAGGGTGGACACTGAAGCTTTCTTT. It yields the protein CASSPERVDTEAFF.

The chain combines TRBV18 with TRBJ2-5; D call uncertain. This CDR3 is 12 amino acids long. Germline V lookup: CDR1 KGHSH, CDR2 LQKENI. V gave up 2 bases and J gave up 4 bases, with 5 bases separating them. In DNA form, the CDR3 reads TGTGCCAGCTCACCAAATGGAGAGACCCAGTACTTC. It encodes CASSPNGETQYF.

The sample holds a few counts of this clonotype. The chain is built from TRBV9 and TRBJ1-2; 9 bases align to TRBD1. Germline CDR1 SGDLS, CDR2 YYNGEE. The CDR3 totals 14 residues. J lost 4 bases, V lost 3 bases, and 4 bases had no gene match. The chain's CDR3 is CASSDRQGVYGYTF. The DNA for the CDR3 is TGTGCCAGCAGCGATCGACAGGGGGTCTATGGCTACACCTTC.

This clonotype was counted only a few times. The chain combines TRBV4-1 with TRBJ2-7; 8 positions agree with TRBD1. The length of the CDR3 is 16 residues. Per the germline V gene, CDR1 is MGHRA and CDR2 is YSYEKL. Germline trimming cut 0 bases from V and 5 bases from J; bases unmatched to any gene: 9. The CDR3 DNA reads TGCGCCAGCAGCCAAGAGACAATCCAGGGGGCGCACGAGCAGTACTTC. Its protein product is CASSQETIQGAHEQYF.